This TCR beta chain was retrieved from a study of blood T cell repertoires in COVID-19. Background on the study: Acute-phase and convalescent COVID-19 samples originated in the United States, Italy and Spain. PBMCs, B-cell-depleted T cells, or T cells provided the cDNA or gDNA that made up the material.

A single count supports this clone. CDR1 ENHRY and CDR2 SYGVKD come from the germline V gene. This CDR3 is 13 amino acids long. The V end was cut by 11 bases, the J end by 0 bases, with 13 bases between. As processed by the authors: Quantification of nucleated cells was approximated via reference gene primer amplification. Clones were sequenced by immunoSEQ multiplex PCR, and TCRdb holds only the in-frame ones, with some missing. V, J and clone size reflect that table, while D and trimming were determined from the DNA. The profile shows tens of thousands of clones, roughly 89% of them singletons. The sequence derives from a man aged 50 or older with active COVID-19. The sample was peripheral blood. This chain uses TRBV10-3 with TRBJ1-1; tentatively, D is TRBD1 (5 bases). The DNA for the CDR3 is TGTGCCGCCCGTGGGGGGGTGAACACTGAAGCTTTCTTT. Residues: CAARGGVNTEAFF.